Sequencing of this T cell receptor beta chain was carried out in a study of blood T cell repertoires in COVID-19. Study-wide background: Samples of COVID-19 (acute and convalescent) were obtained from the United States, Italy and Spain. PBMCs, B-cell-depleted T cells, or T cells provided the cDNA or gDNA that made up the material.

The CDR3 runs to 17 residues. V gave up 5 bases and J gave up 5 bases; unmatched junction bases: 10. Germline-derived CDR1 and CDR2 are SGHTA and FQGNSA. This clone was picked up one time. Original handling: Reference gene primer amplification gave nucleated cell count estimates. The protocol was immunoSEQ multiplex PCR, while the TCRdb copy is restricted to in-frame clones and leaves out a portion. The V and J calls and clone size were taken over from that table, and D and trimming were inferred from the DNA. The table lists 50,000 to 75,000 clones, 91% of them singletons, with about 9.1% in the top ten.

This receptor was identified in a human donor in a cohort sampled during active COVID-19. Sequenced material: peripheral blood. The J gene is TRBJ2-5, the V gene TRBV7-2; TRBD2 agrees at 14 bases. CDR3: CASSPGLAGVGEETQYF. CDR3 sequence (DNA): TGTGCCAGCAGCCCGGGACTAGCGGGAGTTGGGGAGGAGACCCAGTACTTC. The complete variable domain, with remaining parts taken from reference TRBV7-2 and TRBJ2-5, reads GAGVSQSPSNKVTEKGKDVELRCDPISGHTALYWYRQSLGQGLEFLIYFQGNSAPDKSGLPSDRFSAERTGGSVSTLTIQRTQQEDSAVYLCASSPGLAGVGEETQYFGPGTRLLVL.